This T cell receptor beta chain was sequenced for a study of cytomegalovirus exposure and HLA in healthy donors. On this clone itself: Its target is unknown.

The data were produced by immunoSEQ multiplex PCR, yet TCRdb's version contains in-frame clones alone and is incomplete. In the table there are about 98,000 clones, 85% to 95% of which are singletons. Germline V gives CDR1 MGHRA, CDR2 YSYEKL. The CDR3 is made up of 16 amino acids. V lost 4 bases, J lost 0 bases, and 14 bases lay in between. Study findings and constraints: According to reports, the classifier identified cytomegalovirus status with high specificity and sensitivity.

The sample comprised PBMCs. The chain joins TRBV4-1 to TRBJ2-3, with a weak D call TRBD2 (6 bases). The receptor was derived from a woman aged 18-30 years in good health and CMV-seronegative. CDR3 sequence (DNA): TGCGCCAGCAGCCTGAAATCCACTAGCAGCACAGATACGCAGTATTTT. It specifies CASSLKSTSSTDTQYF.